This T cell receptor beta chain emerged from a study of T cell responses to AZD1222 COVID-19 vaccine. Libraries were prepared by immunoSEQ multiplex PCR; TCRdb keeps only in-frame clonotypes and omits some of them. The sample has about 200,000 clones, approximately 93% seen once. Remarks on this clone: This sample also contains other DNA sequences that code for the same CDR3.

Pooling of second doses given at about 4 or about 12 weeks was done. Trimming left V 4 bases short and J 0 bases short, with 6 bases between. CDR3 length: 14 residues. Germline CDR1 and CDR2: SGHVS and FQNEAQ. The clonotype was recovered from an adult who received the AZD1222 COVID-19 vaccine. The chain has TRBV7-8 and TRBJ1-4; TRBD1 is a possible D gene (6 bases). The sample here was peripheral blood, taken 28 days after the second AZD1222 dose. The CDR3 is CASSSGATNEKLFF. Here the CDR3 DNA reads TGTGCCAGCAGCTCAGGGGCAACTAATGAAAAACTGTTTTTT.